The rows below give T cell receptor beta chains drawn from one sample of a study of T cells in Graves' hyperthyroidism and ophthalmopathy. TCRdb itself ran the multiplex PCR reads through MiXCR, one entry per CDR3 protein. Altogether roughly 100,000 distinct CDR3 sequences are present, over 45% being singletons, with the ten largest covering under 30%. Sequencing input: blood. The receptors come from a middle-aged man with Graves' hyperthyroidism. CDR3s include the opening cysteine and the closing phenylalanine or tryptophan. A D gene is named only where the DNA matches it firmly. Not every row has a clone size; where given, it reads once, few, many or a size class.

TGTGCCAGCAGTATAGGGGGATATAATTCACCCCTCCACTTT,CASSIGGYNSPLHF,TRBV6-6,NA,many,TRBJ1-6
TGTGCCAGCAGTGCATCAGGGGGCGCAGATACGCAGTATTTT,CASSASGGADTQYF,TRBV6-1,TRBD1,many,TRBJ2-3
TGTGCCAGCAGCTCAGGACTAGCGGGAGGCACAGATACGCAGTATTTT,CASSSGLAGGTDTQYF,TRBV5-5,TRBD2,many,TRBJ2-3
TGTGCCAGCAGCCGCCGTGCTAGCGGGAGTCTCAACGAGCAGTACTTC,CASSRRASGSLNEQYF,TRBV27,TRBD2,many,TRBJ2-7
TGTGCCAGCAGCGTAGTAGGGCTAGCGGGCTACACCTTC,CASSVVGLAGYTF,TRBV9,NA,NA,TRBJ1-2
TGTGCCAGCAGCTTCGACGGGGGGCACAATGAGCAGTTCTTC,CASSFDGGHNEQFF,TRBV7-3,NA,NA,TRBJ2-1
TGCAGTGCTAGAGAAGTGACTAGCGGGTGGAACTCCTACGAGCAGTACTTC,CSAREVTSGWNSYEQYF,TRBV20-1,TRBD2,NA,TRBJ2-7
TGTGCCAGCAGCTTGGTTTCCGGGACATTGGTCGGGGAGCTGTTTTTT,CASSLVSGTLVGELFF,TRBV5-4,NA,many,TRBJ2-2
TGTGCCAGCAGTTACTATCTCGCTAGCCCCTACAATGAGCAGTTCTTC,CASSYYLASPYNEQFF,TRBV6-5,NA,many,TRBJ2-1
TGTGCCAGCAGGCCGGGGGACCGCTCCTATGGCTACACCTTC,CASRPGDRSYGYTF,TRBV6-1,NA,few,TRBJ1-2
TGTGCCAGTAGTTCAGGACAGGGCCACGGCTACACCTTC,CASSSGQGHGYTF,TRBV19,TRBD1,NA,TRBJ1-2
TGCGCCAGTGCCCCGGAGGACAGGCAGTACTTC,CASAPEDRQYF,TRBV5-1,NA,NA,TRBJ2-7
TGCGCCAGCAGCCAAGATCGATCTGGCTACACCTTC,CASSQDRSGYTF,TRBV4-1,NA,many,TRBJ1-2
TGTGCCGCTGGCGACAGATCCTACGAGCAGTACTTC,CAAGDRSYEQYF,TRBV6-5,NA,many,TRBJ2-7
TGTGCCAGCAGCTTGGTGCAGGAGCAGTACTTC,CASSLVQEQYF,TRBV7-2,NA,many,TRBJ2-7
TGTGCCAGCAGCCAAGGATCCAGGCAAAATTCACCCCTCCACTTT,CASSQGSRQNSPLHF,TRBV3-1,NA,many,TRBJ1-6
TGTGCCAGCAGCCCCCAATCTGTGAATGAGCAGTTCTTC,CASSPQSVNEQFF,TRBV12-3/TRBV12-4,NA,few,TRBJ2-1
TGCGCCAGCAGTGGCGGCGGAGCCTCGGAAGCTTTCTTT,CASSGGGASEAFF,TRBV10-2,NA,many,TRBJ1-1
TGTGCCAGCAGTTTATCGGGGTCTACTGGAAACACCATATATTTT,CASSLSGSTGNTIYF,TRBV27,NA,NA,TRBJ1-3
TGTGCCTGGGGGCCAAAGCGGGGCCTTAGAGGTGAGCAGTTCTTC,CAWGPKRGLRGEQFF,TRBV19,NA,NA,TRBJ2-1
TGTGCCAGTAGTACCGCGGGGAACACTGAAGCTTTCTTT,CASSTAGNTEAFF,TRBV19,NA,many,TRBJ1-1
TGTGCCAGCAGCTTAAACGGGGACCAGCCCCAGTACTTC,CASSLNGDQPQYF,TRBV7-3,NA,once,TRBJ2-5
TGTGCCAGCGTGATGAGGGGGGGCAATGAGCAGTTCTTC,CASVMRGGNEQFF,TRBV25-1,NA,NA,TRBJ2-1
TGTGCCAGCAGTGGATTCTACGAGCAGTACTTC,CASSGFYEQYF,TRBV2,NA,many,TRBJ2-7
TGTGCCAGTAGTATATCTGCAGATACGCAGTATTTT,CASSISADTQYF,TRBV19,NA,many,TRBJ2-3
TGCGCCAGCAGTGAGTCTGGGGGGCTGAATGAGCAGTTCTTC,CASSESGGLNEQFF,TRBV10-1,NA,NA,TRBJ2-1
TGCAGTGCTAATGGACAGGTACTTTTT,CSANGQVLF,TRBV20-1,TRBD1,NA,TRBJ1-4
TGTGCCAGCAGCCAGGGGACTATTAATGCGCAGTATTTT,CASSQGTINAQYF,TRBV5-1,NA,NA,TRBJ2-3
TGTGCCAGCAGTTACGACGGGACATACCGCTATGGCTACACCTTC,CASSYDGTYRYGYTF,TRBV6-5,NA,many,TRBJ1-2
TGTGCCACCAGTGCCTGGCGGTACCAAAACTATGGCTACACCTTC,CATSAWRYQNYGYTF,TRBV24-1,NA,NA,TRBJ1-2
TGTGCCAGTAGTTCCGGGACAGGGGGTCCCTACGAGCAGTACTTC,CASSSGTGGPYEQYF,TRBV19,TRBD1,many,TRBJ2-7
TGTGCCAGCAGTCCCTCTCAGGTCGGGGGCGGCTGCACCTTC,CASSPSQVGGGCTF,TRBV7-8,NA,NA,TRBJ1-2
TGCAGCGTGGCGTCTCGGGGGATTAACTATGGCTACACCTTC,CSVASRGINYGYTF,TRBV29-1,NA,NA,TRBJ1-2
TGTGCCAGCAGCTTAAACCCCCGTGACTCTGGAAACACCATATATTTT,CASSLNPRDSGNTIYF,TRBV9,NA,many,TRBJ1-3
TGCAGCGCGACAGGGATCTATGGCTACACCTTC,CSATGIYGYTF,TRBV29-1,TRBD1,once,TRBJ1-2
TGTGCCAGCAGTGCCGAGGCCACGACGACTGAAGCTTTCTTT,CASSAEATTTEAFF,TRBV2,NA,few,TRBJ1-1
TGTGCCAGCAGTGAAAGGGGCAGGGGAAACACTGAAGCTTTCTTT,CASSERGRGNTEAFF,TRBV6-1,NA,many,TRBJ1-1
TGCAGTGCCCTCCCGCGGAACGAACCCTCCAATGAGCAGTTCTTC,CSALPRNEPSNEQFF,TRBV20-1,NA,NA,TRBJ2-1
TGTGCCAGTAGAGCGGTCATGAGTCAGCCCCAGCATTTT,CASRAVMSQPQHF,TRBV19,NA,many,TRBJ1-5
TGTGCCAGCAGTGTGGGGGGAGGGTGGGAGACCCAGTACTTC,CASSVGGGWETQYF,TRBV6-1,TRBD2,many,TRBJ2-5
TGTGCCTCTAAGTGGGGCTCTAGCGGAAGACTGTTTTTT,CASKWGSSGRLFF,TRBV6-5,NA,NA,TRBJ1-4
TGTGCCAGCAGAGCGGGAGAGGCCTACGAGCAGTACTTC,CASRAGEAYEQYF,TRBV27,TRBD2,many,TRBJ2-7
TGTGCCAGTAGTATCAGCCTTCCTAGCGAAGAAGAGACCCAGTACTTC,CASSISLPSEEETQYF,TRBV19,NA,NA,TRBJ2-5
TGTGCCAGCAGTTTTGGGGGCCCCGGAGGGTACGAGCAGTACTTC,CASSFGGPGGYEQYF,TRBV7-2,NA,NA,TRBJ2-7
TGTGCCAGTAGTCCCCTAGCGGGAGGGCCTATGTACAATGAGCAGTTCTTC,CASSPLAGGPMYNEQFF,TRBV19,TRBD2,many,TRBJ2-1
TGTGCCAGCAAGCGGGGGGGCCCAGATGAGCAGTTCTTC,CASKRGGPDEQFF,TRBV2,TRBD2,many,TRBJ2-1
TGTGCCAGCAGTATAACAGGGGCCTACGAACAGTACTTC,CASSITGAYEQYF,TRBV12-3/TRBV12-4,TRBD1,NA,TRBJ2-7
TGTGCCAGCAGCCCCGGACAGGGCGCAGATACGCAGTATTTT,CASSPGQGADTQYF,TRBV9,TRBD1,many,TRBJ2-3